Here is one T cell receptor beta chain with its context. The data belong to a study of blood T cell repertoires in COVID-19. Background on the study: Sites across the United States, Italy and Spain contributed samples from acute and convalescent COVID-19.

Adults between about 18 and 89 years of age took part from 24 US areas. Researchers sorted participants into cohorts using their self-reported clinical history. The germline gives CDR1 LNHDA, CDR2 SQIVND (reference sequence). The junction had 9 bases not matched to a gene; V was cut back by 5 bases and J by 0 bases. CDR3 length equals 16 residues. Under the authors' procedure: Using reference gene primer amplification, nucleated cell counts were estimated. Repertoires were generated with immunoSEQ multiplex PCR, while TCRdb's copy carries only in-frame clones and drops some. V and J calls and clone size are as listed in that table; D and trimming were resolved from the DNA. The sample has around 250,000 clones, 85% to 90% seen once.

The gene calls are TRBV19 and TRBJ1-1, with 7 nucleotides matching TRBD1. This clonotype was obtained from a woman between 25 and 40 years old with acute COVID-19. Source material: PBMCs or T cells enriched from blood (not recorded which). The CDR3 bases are TGTGCCAGTAGTCCCAACCGACAGGGAATGAACACTGAAGCTTTCTTT. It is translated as CASSPNRQGMNTEAFF.